This TCR beta chain was recorded in a study of T cells in Graves' hyperthyroidism and ophthalmopathy (dated by TCRdb to the late 2010s). Turning to the overall study: A discovery cohort of about a hundred patients, about 44 with Graves' ophthalmopathy and more than 55 with stable Graves' hyperthyroidism, was used to find distinguishing TCR V-J signatures. The approximately 98 discovery patients were randomly divided into training and test sets at a 7:3 ratio. After blood sampling, hyperthyroidism patients were treated with methimazole at a starting dose of 30 mg daily, and ophthalmopathy patients were treated with high-dose intravenous methylprednisolone. An independent validation cohort of fewer than 20 hyperthyroidism patients and 15 or so patients who later progressed to ophthalmopathy tested prospective prediction of ophthalmopathy. In addition, the study compared T-cell repertoires in thyroid tissue and in blood from a handful of Graves' hyperthyroidism patients. According to the paper, TCR Vbeta CDR3 sequencing was carried out on over 130 peripheral blood samples, which came from approximately 41 ophthalmopathy, under 80 hyperthyroidism and roughly 17 progressor patients. General study outcomes and caveats: Most expanded thyroid clonotypes (frequency above 0.001) were also detected in blood, suggesting blood repertoires may reflect thyroid immune responses. In validation, the model predicted progression to ophthalmopathy with around 71% sensitivity and 72% to 85% specificity, a median of roughly seven months before onset. No statistical method was used to fix the sample size in advance, and group allocation was not hidden from the investigators. Ophthalmopathy was separated from stable hyperthyroidism by a 13 V-J signature model, with approximately 90% sensitivity and roughly 84% specificity obtained in cross-validation and 80%/75% obtained in testing.

The TCR beta CDR3 regions were amplified from the RNA transcripts. The first round of RT-PCR for the TCR CDR3 was performed with the HTBI primer set and the Qiagen OneStep RT-PCR kit. The libraries were constructed in a second round of multiplex PCR and then size-selected and purified. Paired-end sequencing of the libraries was performed with 100 bp reads on an Illumina HiSeq2000. Per the source publication's procedure: SOAPnuke was used to process the raw data, with reads discarded if the reads contained adapters or uncalled bases, had a mean Phred below 15, or lacked an exact constant-primer or identifier match. High-quality paired reads were merged with COPE v1.2.5, and unique nucleotide sequences were defined as clonotypes. MiTCR v1.1 was used to align the clonotypes against IMGT TRBV, TRBD and TRBJ reference segments. Analysis was restricted to V-J combinations with a frequency above 0.0001, which covered approximately 99% of repertoires. A TCS score was defined as the ratio between F50 (clonal expansion) and ExV (chaos), using BLOSUM62-based TCRdist between CDR3 peptides within each V-J. Welch's t-statistics and random forest reduced 450 to 600 V-J features to around 14, which were used in a naive Bayes classifier (R e1071). Thyroid-blood repertoire similarity was quantified with the Morisita-Horn index. The public reads were reprocessed in TCRdb via fastp at Q25 and MiXCR, keeping in-frame beta chains. CDR3 protein duplicates are merged, each entry listing the most common genes and DNA. The V and J calls here are based on TCRdb, not the publication. Within this sample are approximately 510,000 distinct CDR3 sequences, with roughly 45% of them counted one time only. The leading ten clones occupy 44% of the sample.

This clonotype was counted at least ten times. The antigen it binds to is not known. Within one base of it there is no much larger clone, and no base qualities were kept. V and J lose 8 bases and 9 bases, and a span of 12 bases separates them. CDR1 SGHRS and CDR2 YFSETQ were looked up in the germline V gene. The CDR3 measures 10 amino acids from cysteine to phenylalanine. Of all the DNA, just the CDR3 is kept, 30 bases in frame from base 1. Any patient with an uncontrolled infection, another autoimmune disease, pregnancy or lactation was excluded. Diagnoses were based on clinical symptoms, serum thyroxine and TRAb, thyroid ultrasound and orbital computed tomography. Trizol reagent was used to extract total RNA, and RNA quality was then checked on an Agilent 2100 Bioanalyzer.

This clonotype was sampled from an adult woman with Graves' disease, either hyperthyroidism or ophthalmopathy (not recorded which). The V and J segments used are TRBV5-1 and TRBJ2-7, with the D gene too uncertain to name. The sample consisted of peripheral blood or thyroid tissue (not recorded which). The DNA reads as follows: TGCGCCAGATCCACTGGCGGGCAGTACTTC. This sequence encodes CARSTGGQYF.